This T cell receptor beta chain was obtained from a study of prognosis after radiotherapy for stage I lung cancer. In this sample, this clonotype turned up many times. Researchers used two-round multiplex PCR to amplify TCR beta CDR3 starting from genomic DNA. The authors ran first-round PCR with primers specific to each TRBV and TRBJ gene. TCRdb recomputed calls from the multiplex PCR reads with MiXCR, one row per CDR3 protein. Among about 14,000 distinct CDR3 sequences listed, around 54% were seen once. This CDR3 has 16 residues. V dropped 5 bases and J dropped 4 bases, with 18 bases sitting between them. The germline CDR1 and CDR2 sequences are SNHLY and FYNNEI.

Sequenced material: PBMCs, taken before or after stereotactic body radiation therapy (not recorded which). The gene calls are TRBV2 and TRBJ1-5; the D gene is possibly TRBD1 (5 bases). The receptor comes from a donor aged 50 or older with non-small cell lung cancer. CDR3 nucleotide sequence: TGTGCCAGCAGTCTACCGCCGGGGACTGAGAATCAGCCCCAGCATTTT. Protein: CASSLPPGTENQPQHF.